The present T cell receptor beta chain was sequenced within a study of cytomegalovirus exposure and HLA in healthy donors. Study-wide findings and caveats: HLA alleles showed associations with 15,000 to 20,000 TCR beta sequences in a later analysis, at a 0.05 false discovery rate. The authors later found most CMV-associated TCR beta chains appeared HLA-restricted.

The V gene's germline CDR1 is SGDLS and CDR2 YYNGEE. The CDR3 totals 15 residues. V shed 0 bases, J shed 7 bases, and the junction held 5 bases outside the gene matches. Concerning this clone: Its antigen is not known.

Primers for the PCR totalled 60 Vbeta and 13 Jbeta. Clones were read by immunoSEQ multiplex PCR, and TCRdb kept only the in-frame ones, dropping some. Of some 170,000 clones in the sample, about 80% were seen once. The chain links TRBV9 to TRBJ2-2, with TRBD2 identical over 8 bases. Specimen: PBMCs. The receptor comes from a middle-aged man in good health and CMV-seropositive. This CDR3 is CASSVAGGPVGELFF. In DNA, the CDR3 is TGTGCCAGCAGCGTAGCGGGAGGGCCGGTCGGGGAGCTGTTTTTT.